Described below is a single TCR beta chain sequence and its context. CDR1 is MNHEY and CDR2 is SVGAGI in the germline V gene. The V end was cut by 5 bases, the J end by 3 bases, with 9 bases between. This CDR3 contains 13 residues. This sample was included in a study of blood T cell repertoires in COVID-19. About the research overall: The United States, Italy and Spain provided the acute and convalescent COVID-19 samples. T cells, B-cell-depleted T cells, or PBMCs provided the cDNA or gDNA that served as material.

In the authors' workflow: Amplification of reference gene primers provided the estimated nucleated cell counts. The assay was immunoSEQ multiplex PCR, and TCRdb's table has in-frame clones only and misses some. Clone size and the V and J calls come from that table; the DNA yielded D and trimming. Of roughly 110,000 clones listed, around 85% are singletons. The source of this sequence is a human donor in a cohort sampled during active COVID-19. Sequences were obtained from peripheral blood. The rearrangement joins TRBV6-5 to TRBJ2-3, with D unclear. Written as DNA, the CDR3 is TGTGCCAGCAGTCCCAGATTGACAGATACGCAGTATTTT. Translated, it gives CASSPRLTDTQYF.